This entry concerns a single T cell receptor beta chain. Its specificity is not known. PCR or immunohistochemistry showed mismatch repair deficiency in every enrolled patient. TCR sequencing covered three patients who responded to pembrolizumab. The sample originates from a study of PD-1 blockade in mismatch repair-deficient tumors. Study-level information: All were previously treated, progressing patients with 12 mismatch repair-deficient cancer types.

Overall study findings and caveats: Tumor-resident clones, often undetectable pretreatment in blood, expanded then contracted after pembrolizumab.

The CDR3 covers 14 residues. CDR1 is SGHAT, CDR2 FQNNGV, per germline. Trimming removed 2 bases from V and 5 bases from J, with 12 bases in between. The table came from immunoSEQ multiplex PCR; TCRdb's copy has only in-frame clones and leaves some out. Of tens of thousands of clones detected, 65% to 85% appear once; the ten largest clones hold under 3%. This clonotype originated in an adult with mismatch repair-deficient cancer. The sequencing used peripheral blood, collected 12 weeks after starting pembrolizumab. The chain employs TRBV11-2 and TRBJ2-5; D is possibly TRBD2 (6 bases). The CDR3 DNA reads TGTGCCAGCAGCTTAATCTCTGGGGGGGAGACCCAGTACTTC. Residues: CASSLISGGETQYF.